The 29 T cell receptor beta chains in this list originate from one sample, sequenced in a study of cytomegalovirus exposure and HLA in healthy donors. PCR employed 60 Vbeta and 13 Jbeta primers. The data were produced by immunoSEQ multiplex PCR, yet TCRdb's version contains in-frame clones alone and is incomplete. The table records about 140,000 clones, 68% of them present only once. The sequenced sample was PBMCs. The receptors come from a man between 25 and 39 years old in good health and CMV-seropositive.

This chain connects TRBV11-2 to TRBJ2-5, with D possibly TRBD1 on 5 matching bases. Trimming stripped 3 bases from V and 1 base from J, with 9 bases between. This CDR3 has 14 residues. CDR1 and CDR2 (germline): SGHAT, FQNNGV. The CDR3 reads CASSFVRAQETQYF. The CDR3 nucleotides are TGTGCCAGCAGCTTCGTCAGGGCCCAAGAGACCCAGTACTTC.

On this clone itself: A junction end diverges from the germline sequence, so it may reflect a read error. The chain combines TRBV9 with TRBJ1-5; perhaps TRBD1 as D (5 bases). From germline, CDR1 is SGDLS and CDR2 YYNGEE. The CDR3 contains 14 residues. CDR3 amino acids: CASSTGLSIQPQHF. The CDR3 DNA reads as TGTGCCAGCAGCACAGGTCTTAGCATTCAGCCCCAGCATTTT.

This rearrangement joins TRBV6-6 to TRBJ1-2, with D possibly TRBD1 on 5 matching bases. V was shortened by 8 bases and J by 0 bases, with 10 bases between the two germline ends. The length of the CDR3 is 13 residues. The V gene's germline CDR1 is MNHNY and CDR2 SVGAGI (reference sequence). The CDR3 nucleotides read TGTGCCAGCCAAGGGGCAACTAACTATGGCTACACCTTC. It yields the protein CASQGATNYGYTF.

The chain couples TRBV28 to TRBJ1-5; TRBD1 aligns across 7 bases. CDR1 MDHEN and CDR2 SYDVKM come from the germline V gene. V gave up 2 bases and J gave up 4 bases; unmatched junction bases: 5. The CDR3 extends over 15 amino acids. For the CDR3, the DNA is TGTGCCAGCAGTTTACCGACAGGGCGAAATCAGCCCCAGCATTTT. This translates into CASSLPTGRNQPQHF.

As concerns this clone: At one of its ends the junction is not consistent with the germline gene, which may arise from a read error. The rearrangement joins TRBV7-9 to TRBJ2-3; perhaps TRBD1 as D (6 bases). The CDR3 sequence is 16 residues long. Germline loops: CDR1 SEHNR, CDR2 FQNEAQ (reference sequence). In DNA, the CDR3 is TGTTCCAGCAGCCCCTGGGGGCGGAGGAGCACAGATACGCAGTATTTT. Translation: CSSSPWGRRSTDTQYF.

The count of this clone is one. The chain couples TRBV30 to TRBJ1-4, with a possible D match to TRBD1 (5 bases). Germline V gives CDR1 GTSNPN, CDR2 SVGIG (reference sequence). The CDR3 length is 15 residues. Trimming removed 0 bases at V and 5 bases at J, with 13 bases between. The CDR3: CAWSVRGDLNEKLFF. The CDR3 nucleotides are TGTGCCTGGAGTGTACGGGGGGACCTAAATGAAAAACTGTTTTTT.

This clone was recorded once. The V and J genes are TRBV5-1 and TRBJ1-4; possibly TRBD1 for D (6 bases). The CDR3 loop spans 14 amino acids. Germline assignment: CDR1 SGHRS and CDR2 YFSETQ. Trimming took off 5 bases at V and 6 bases at J, with 14 bases between the two ends. In nucleotides, the CDR3 is TGCGCCAGCAGGCCGGGGGGGGCTGATGAAAAACTGTTTTTT. Its protein is CASRPGGADEKLFF. The whole variable domain, remainder taken from reference TRBV5-1 and TRBJ1-4, is KAGVTQTPRYLIKTRGQQVTLSCSPISGHRSVSWYQQTPGQGLQFLFEYFSETQRNKGNFPGRFSGRQFSNSRSEMNVSTLELGDSALYLCASRPGGADEKLFFGSGTQLSVL.

This clone was seen just once. The chain uses TRBV28 and TRBJ2-7; 9 bases line up with TRBD2. The V segment lost 7 bases and the J segment 7 bases; nucleotides outside the gene matches: 5. This CDR3 is 12 amino acids long. Looked up from germline, CDR1 is MDHEN and CDR2 is SYDVKM. The CDR3 region is CASIVAGGEQYF. CDR3 sequence (DNA): TGTGCCAGCATAGTGGCGGGAGGGGAGCAGTACTTC.

V gene TRBV4-1 combines with J gene TRBJ2-1, with 10 bases lining up with TRBD1. This CDR3 is built from 16 residues. The germline gives CDR1 MGHRA, CDR2 YSYEKL. V shed 6 bases, J shed 6 bases, and the junction held 11 bases outside the gene matches. The CDR3 sequence is CASRNPGTGARNEQFF. The DNA of the CDR3 is TGCGCCAGCAGGAACCCCGGGACAGGGGCGCGCAATGAGCAGTTCTTC.

The chain employs TRBV25-1 and TRBJ2-7; tentative D call: TRBD2 (6 bases). The CDR3 sequence is 11 residues long. The ends were cut back, 8 bases at V and 4 bases at J, with 9 bases in the middle. CDR1 and CDR2 from the germline V gene are MGHDK and SYGVNS. CDR3 DNA: TGTGCCAGCGTCGGGAGTTACGAGCAGTACTTC. It yields the protein CASVGSYEQYF.

This rearrangement joins TRBV6-6 to TRBJ1-4, with D perhaps matching TRBD1 (6 bases). Germline lookup yields CDR1 MNHNY and CDR2 SVGAGI (reference sequence). Trimming took off 5 bases at V and 5 bases at J, with 6 bases between the two ends. CDR3 length: 12 amino acids. The CDR3 coding sequence is TGTGCCAGCAGTGACAGGAATGAAAAACTGTTTTTT. Protein: CASSDRNEKLFF.

The CDR3 is CASSRQGYEQYF. DNA of the CDR3: TGTGCCAGCAGCCGGCAGGGTTACGAGCAGTACTTC. This chain connects TRBV5-6 to TRBJ2-5, with D tentatively TRBD1 (5 bases). The DNA end is a closer match to TRBJ2-7, so the J assignment may be wrong. CDR1 is SGHDT, CDR2 YYEEEE, per germline. This CDR3 comprises 12 residues.

CDR3 sequence: CAIGRTGGYEQYF. The CDR3 DNA sequence: TGTGCCATCGGAAGGACAGGGGGCTACGAGCAGTACTTC. The V and J genes are TRBV10-3 and TRBJ2-7, with 10 bases aligning to TRBD1. The germline V gene encodes CDR1 ENHRY and CDR2 SYGVKD. The junction had 4 bases not matched to a gene; V was cut back by 8 bases and J by 3 bases. CDR3 length: 13 residues.

This chain links TRBV4-1 with TRBJ2-3; a weak D match, TRBD2 (5 bases). Trimming removed 0 bases at V and 2 bases at J, with 15 bases between. Looked up from germline, CDR1 is MGHRA and CDR2 is YSYEKL. The CDR3 length is 17 residues. The CDR3: CASSQDRERRYTDTQYF. CDR3 bases: TGCGCCAGCAGCCAAGATAGGGAGCGGAGATACACAGATACGCAGTATTTT.

The gene calls are TRBV5-1 and TRBJ1-1; TRBD1 aligns across 10 bases. The CDR3 contains 13 residues. J lost 8 bases, V lost 0 bases, and 1 base had no gene match. The germline CDR1 and CDR2 sequences are SGHRS and YFSETQ. CDR3 sequence reads: CASSLGTGGEAFF. DNA of the CDR3: TGCGCCAGCAGCTTGGGGACAGGGGGAGAAGCTTTCTTT.

The chain joins TRBV7-6 to TRBJ2-1; TRBD2 aligns across 10 bases. The J segment lost 7 bases and the V segment lost 8 bases, leaving 5 bases of the junction unmatched. Per germline, CDR1 SGHVS and CDR2 FNYEAQ. The CDR3 sequence is 13 residues long. The CDR3 DNA is TGTGCCAGCGGCGAGCGGGAGGGGAATGAGCAGTTCTTC. This translates into CASGEREGNEQFF. Based on the CDR3 plus reference TRBV7-6 and TRBJ2-1, the full variable domain is GAGVSQSPRYKVTKRGQDVALRCDPISGHVSLYWYRQALGQGPEFLTYFNYEAQQDKSGLPNDRFSAERPEGSISTLTIQRTEQRDSAMYRCASGEREGNEQFFGPGTRLTVL.

V is TRBV2 and J is TRBJ2-1; 11 bases line up with TRBD2. The V gene's germline CDR1 is SNHLY and CDR2 FYNNEI. After removal of 5 bases from V and 6 bases from J, the junction contained 6 bases not matched to a gene. The CDR3 runs 15 residues. The CDR3 nucleotides read TGTGCCAGCAGTTCCACTAGCGGGAGTGGCAATGAGCAGTTCTTC. Protein product: CASSSTSGSGNEQFF.

Regarding this clone: Distinct nucleotide sequences in the sample also encode this CDR3. The J gene is TRBJ2-1, the V gene TRBV25-1; perhaps TRBD2 as D (6 bases). Trimming cost V 8 bases and J 3 bases, with 11 bases left between them. Germline loops: CDR1 MGHDK, CDR2 SYGVNS. CDR3 size: 13 residues. The CDR3 nucleotides are TGTGCCAGCTCGAAGGGAGGCTACAATGAGCAGTTCTTC. This codes for CASSKGGYNEQFF.

The CDR3 region is CASRLGANTEAFF. The CDR3 DNA reads TGTGCCAGTCGCCTTGGGGCGAACACTGAAGCTTTCTTT. The chain carries TRBV19 and TRBJ1-1; tentatively, D is TRBD1 (5 bases). Germline lookup yields CDR1 LNHDA and CDR2 SQIVND (reference sequence). The CDR3 runs to 13 residues. Trimming cost V 8 bases and J 1 base, with 11 bases left between them.

CDR3 in amino acids: CASSLQGPGNTIYF. The CDR3, as DNA: TGCGCCAGCAGCCTCCAGGGGCCGGGAAACACCATATATTTT. The genes are TRBV5-1 and TRBJ1-3; maybe TRBD1 (6 bases). V shed 4 bases and J shed 4 bases, with 12 bases lying between them. This CDR3 has 14 amino acids. The germline V gene has CDR1 SGHRS and CDR2 YFSETQ.

The J gene is TRBJ1-4, the V gene TRBV11-2; D is uncertain. The CDR3 has 16 residues. The V gene lost 0 bases and the J gene lost 8 bases, with 16 bases spanning the gap. CDR1 is SGHAT and CDR2 is FQNNGV in the germline V gene. CDR3 amino acids: CASSLDVRGGAEKLFF. The CDR3 DNA reads as TGTGCCAGCAGCTTAGACGTTCGGGGTGGAGCGGAAAAACTGTTTTTT.

V and J are TRBV7-9 and TRBJ1-2; perhaps TRBD1 as D (6 bases). The CDR3 is made up of 13 amino acids. Between the trimmed V and J ends, which lost 5 bases and 4 bases, there was a span of 11 bases. The germline CDR1 and CDR2 sequences are SEHNR and FQNEAQ (reference sequence). For the CDR3, the DNA is TGTGCCAGCAGCGCCGGGACACGCTATGGCTACACCTTC. Its translation is CASSAGTRYGYTF.

The chain uses TRBV19 and TRBJ2-7; 7 nucleotides line up with TRBD1. Germline-derived CDR1 and CDR2 are LNHDA and SQIVND (reference sequence). V shed 1 base and J 3 bases; nucleotides not matched to a gene: 3. CDR3 length: 14 amino acids. The CDR3 here is CASSIGTGDYEQYF. Here the CDR3 DNA reads TGTGCCAGTAGTATAGGAACAGGGGACTACGAGCAGTACTTC.

This clone was seen a single time. This chain links TRBV11-2 with TRBJ2-1, with 9 bases lining up with TRBD2. Trimming cost V 4 bases and J 0 bases; bases outside gene matches: 7. Germline V gene data show CDR1 as SGHAT and CDR2 as FQNNGV. CDR3 length: 17 residues. The CDR3 loop is CASSSSLAGNSYNEQFF. CDR3 DNA sequence: TGTGCCAGCAGCTCCTCTCTAGCGGGAAACTCCTACAATGAGCAGTTCTTC.

CDR3 amino acids: CASSWGQGARYEQYF. In DNA form, the CDR3 reads TGTGCCAGCAGCTGGGGACAGGGGGCCAGATACGAGCAGTACTTC. The chain links TRBV5-6 to TRBJ2-7; TRBD1 agrees at 12 bases. The CDR3 extends over 15 amino acids. V gave up 3 bases and J gave up 4 bases; unmatched junction bases: 5. The germline CDR1 and CDR2 sequences are SGHDT and YYEEEE. The complete variable domain, with remaining parts taken from reference TRBV5-6 and TRBJ2-7, reads DAGVTQSPTHLIKTRGQQVTLRCSPKSGHDTVSWYQQALGQGPQFIFQYYEEEERQRGNFPDRFSGHQFPNYSSELNVNALLLGDSALYLCASSWGQGARYEQYFGPGTRLTVT.

The chain couples TRBV11-3 to TRBJ2-7, with D possibly TRBD1 on 5 matching bases. The CDR3 runs 14 residues. The V gene's germline CDR1 is SGHNT and CDR2 YENEEA. Trimming stripped 1 base from V and 4 bases from J, with 11 bases between. The CDR3: CASSLGPGKYEQYF. CDR3 DNA sequence: TGTGCCAGCAGCTTAGGGCCAGGGAAGTACGAGCAGTACTTC.

The chain combines TRBV9 with TRBJ2-2; possible D gene TRBD1, 6 bases. Trimming took off 3 bases at V and 7 bases at J, with 19 bases between the two ends. This CDR3 comprises 16 residues. The germline CDR1 and CDR2 sequences are SGDLS and YYNGEE. DNA of the CDR3: TGTGCCAGCAGCGAGAGGGGGAGCTCAGTCGGCGGGGAGCTGTTTTTT. Residues: CASSERGSSVGGELFF.

The J gene is TRBJ1-4, the V gene TRBV18; D is unresolved. The CDR3 extends over 13 amino acids. Trimming took 0 bases from V and 8 from J, leaving 7 bases between them. Germline V lookup: CDR1 KGHSH, CDR2 LQKENI. The CDR3 coding sequence is TGTGCCAGCTCACCACCACTCGAGGAAAAACTGTTTTTT. Protein sequence: CASSPPLEEKLFF. The full variable domain, completed using reference TRBV18 and TRBJ1-4, is NAGVMQNPRHLVRRRGQEARLRCSPMKGHSHVYWYRQLPEEGLKFMVYLQKENIIDESGMPKERFSAEFPKEGPSILRIQQVVRGDSAAYFCASSPPLEEKLFFGSGTQLSVL.

This clone was counted once. V usage is TRBV5-1 and J usage is TRBJ2-5, with a weak D call TRBD1 (6 bases). The CDR3 has 15 amino acids. Germline V gives CDR1 SGHRS, CDR2 YFSETQ. Trimming removed 5 bases from V and 5 bases from J, with 19 bases in between. The DNA of the CDR3 is TGCGCCAGCAGGTATACAGGGACGTTCGGGGAGACCCAGTACTTC. Translation gives CASRYTGTFGETQYF.